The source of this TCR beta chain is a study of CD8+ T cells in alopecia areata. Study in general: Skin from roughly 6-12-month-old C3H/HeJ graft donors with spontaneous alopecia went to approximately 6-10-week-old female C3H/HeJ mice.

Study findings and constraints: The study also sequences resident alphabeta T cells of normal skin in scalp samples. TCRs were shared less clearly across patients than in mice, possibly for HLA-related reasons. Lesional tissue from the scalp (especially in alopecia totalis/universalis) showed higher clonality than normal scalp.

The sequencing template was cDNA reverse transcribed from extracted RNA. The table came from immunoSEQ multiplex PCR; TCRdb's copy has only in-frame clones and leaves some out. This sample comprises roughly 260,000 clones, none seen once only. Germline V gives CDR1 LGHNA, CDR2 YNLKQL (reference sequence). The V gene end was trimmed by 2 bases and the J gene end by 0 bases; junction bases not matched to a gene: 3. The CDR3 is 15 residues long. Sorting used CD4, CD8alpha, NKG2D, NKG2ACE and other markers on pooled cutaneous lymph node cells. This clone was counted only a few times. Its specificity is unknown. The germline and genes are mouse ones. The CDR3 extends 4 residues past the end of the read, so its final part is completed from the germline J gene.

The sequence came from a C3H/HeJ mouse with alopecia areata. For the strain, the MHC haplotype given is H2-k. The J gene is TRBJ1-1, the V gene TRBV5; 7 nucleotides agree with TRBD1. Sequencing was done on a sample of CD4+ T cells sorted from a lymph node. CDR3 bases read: TGTGCCAGCAGCCAAAATGGACAGGCAAACACA. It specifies CASSQNGQANT. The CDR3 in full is CASSQNGQANTEVFF.